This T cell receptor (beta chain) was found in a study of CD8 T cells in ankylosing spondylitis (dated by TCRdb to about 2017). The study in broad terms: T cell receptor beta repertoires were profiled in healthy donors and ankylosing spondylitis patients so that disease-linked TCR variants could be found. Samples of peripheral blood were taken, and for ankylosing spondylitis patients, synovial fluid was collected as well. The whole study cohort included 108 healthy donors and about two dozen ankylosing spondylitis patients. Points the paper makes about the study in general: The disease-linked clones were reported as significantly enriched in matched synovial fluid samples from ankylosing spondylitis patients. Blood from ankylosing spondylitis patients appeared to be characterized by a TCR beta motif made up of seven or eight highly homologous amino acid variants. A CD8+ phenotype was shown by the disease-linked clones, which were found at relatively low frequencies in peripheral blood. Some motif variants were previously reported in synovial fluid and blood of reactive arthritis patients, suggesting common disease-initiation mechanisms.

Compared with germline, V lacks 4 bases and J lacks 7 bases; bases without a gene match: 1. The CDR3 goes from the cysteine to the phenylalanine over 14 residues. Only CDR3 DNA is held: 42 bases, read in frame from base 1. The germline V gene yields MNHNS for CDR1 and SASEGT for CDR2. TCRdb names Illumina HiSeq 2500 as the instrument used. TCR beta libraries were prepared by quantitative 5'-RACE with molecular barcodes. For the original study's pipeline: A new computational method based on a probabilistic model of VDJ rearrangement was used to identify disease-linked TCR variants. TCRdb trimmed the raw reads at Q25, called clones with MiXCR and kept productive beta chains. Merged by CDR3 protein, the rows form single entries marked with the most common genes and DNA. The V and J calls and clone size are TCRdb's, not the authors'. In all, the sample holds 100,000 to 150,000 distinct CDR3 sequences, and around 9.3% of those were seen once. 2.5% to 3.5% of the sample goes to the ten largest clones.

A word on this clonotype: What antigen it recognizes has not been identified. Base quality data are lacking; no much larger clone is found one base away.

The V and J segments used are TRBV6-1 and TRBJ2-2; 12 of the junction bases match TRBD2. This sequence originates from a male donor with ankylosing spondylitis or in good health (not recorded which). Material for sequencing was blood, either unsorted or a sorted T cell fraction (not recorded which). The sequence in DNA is TGTGCCAGCAGTGGACTAGCGGGAGACGGGGAGCTGTTTTTT. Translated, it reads CASSGLAGDGELFF.